One sample yielded the 29 T cell receptor beta chains listed below, sequenced in a study of blood T cells in healthy people across ages (dated by TCRdb to the mid-2010s). Receptor libraries were prepared by 5' RACE. Sequencer: Illumina HiSeq 2500. A second PCR of about 7 to 12 cycles was run with a J-beta primer mix and a sample-barcoded 5' primer. The public reads were run again by TCRdb, first through fastp at Q25 and then through MiXCR, and only productive beta chains were kept. Each entry merges the rows of one CDR3 protein and shows their most common DNA and genes. Across this sample there are approximately 730,000 distinct CDR3 sequences, with around 40% seen only once. The ten biggest clones cover 20% to 25% of the sample. What was sequenced was blood. The source of these receptors is a woman aged 60-75 years in good health.

A note on this clonotype: This may stem from a read error, because a much larger clone lies one nucleotide away. The chain uses TRBV7-6 and TRBJ2-1; D gene unclear. The CDR3 extends over 15 amino acids. V dropped 1 base and J dropped 7 bases, with 14 bases sitting between them. Per germline, CDR1 SGHVS and CDR2 FNYEAQ. CDR3 in amino acids: CASSLGNQAKNEQFF. CDR3 coding DNA: TGTGCCAGCAGCTTAGGAAATCAAGCCAAGAATGAGCAGTTCTTC.

The V gene is TRBV28, the J gene TRBJ1-5, with D uncertain. This CDR3 contains 13 residues. CDR1 and CDR2 from the germline V gene are MDHEN and SYDVKM. The V end was cut by 8 bases, the J end by 3 bases, with 11 bases between. In nucleotides, the CDR3 is TGTGCCAGCCGCGTGGGGTACAATCAGCCCCAGCATTTT. Protein sequence: CASRVGYNQPQHF.

J is TRBJ2-2 and V is TRBV20-1, with 7 bases aligning to TRBD2. V lost 2 bases, J lost 4 bases, and 4 bases stayed unmatched. Germline V gene lookup returns CDR1 DFQATT and CDR2 SNEGSKA (reference sequence). The length of the CDR3 is 14 residues. The CDR3 sequence: CSARLSSGTGELFF. CDR3 in DNA: TGCAGTGCTAGACTGTCTAGCGGCACCGGGGAGCTGTTTTTT.

The V and J genes are TRBV7-2 and TRBJ2-7; no reliable D call. V was pared by 4 bases and J by 1 base, with 8 bases between. The germline V gene encodes CDR1 SGHTA and CDR2 FQGNSA. This CDR3 has 13 residues. The CDR3, as DNA: TGTGCCAGCAGCTCAGATCCTTCCTACGAGCAGTACTTC. Its protein is CASSSDPSYEQYF.

This clonotype was observed a handful of times. This sequence joins TRBV7-3 and TRBJ1-2; 12 nucleotides line up with TRBD1. V shed 4 bases and J 8 bases; nucleotides not matched to a gene: 5. In germline, CDR1 is SGHTA, CDR2 FQGTGA. The CDR3 contains 14 residues. CDR3 nucleotide sequence: TGTGCCAGCAGCTCGGGACAGGGGGCAGGAGGCTACACCTTC. This translates into CASSSGQGAGGYTF.

The chain combines TRBV20-1 with TRBJ2-5, with 8 bases aligning to TRBD1. This CDR3 region has 13 residues. J lost 11 bases, V lost 6 bases, and 14 bases had no gene match. Germline-derived CDR1 and CDR2 are DFQATT and SNEGSKA (reference sequence). The CDR3 here is CSALGQVLNEQYF. The DNA for the CDR3 is TGCAGTGCGCTGGGACAGGTTCTCAATGAGCAGTACTTC.

The V gene is TRBV7-2, the J gene TRBJ2-1; TRBD2 matches at 9 bases. Looked up from germline, CDR1 is SGHTA and CDR2 is FQGNSA. J gave up 6 bases and V 5 bases, and 5 bases lay outside the gene matches. The CDR3 consists of 14 residues. The chain's CDR3 is CASSPSGDGNEQFF. The CDR3 region has the DNA TGTGCCAGCAGCCCTAGCGGGGATGGCAATGAGCAGTTCTTC.

This sequence joins TRBV6-5 and TRBJ2-7; D possibly corresponds to TRBD1 (5 bases). The ends were cut back, 0 bases at V and 5 bases at J, with 11 bases in the middle. The germline CDR1 and CDR2 sequences are MNHEY and SVGAGI. This CDR3 has 14 amino acids. The CDR3 loop is CASSYSQTEDEQYF. CDR3 DNA sequence: TGTGCCAGCAGTTACTCGCAGACAGAGGACGAGCAGTACTTC.

As for this clonotype: A read error may be the cause here, since a much bigger clone is one base away. This sequence joins TRBV4-2 and TRBJ2-1; 9 bases line up with TRBD2. The CDR3 has 17 residues. V dropped 0 bases and J dropped 5; count of bases not matched to a gene: 8. Germline loops: CDR1 LGHNA, CDR2 YNFKEQ. CDR3 amino acids: CASSQDLPSGVHNEQFF. Here the CDR3 DNA reads TGTGCCAGCAGCCAAGATCTGCCTAGCGGGGTGCACAATGAGCAGTTCTTC.

This chain joins TRBV13 and TRBJ2-7; 13 bases align to TRBD2. Germline-derived CDR1 and CDR2 are PRHDT and FYEKMQ (reference sequence). V was pared by 5 bases and J by 4 bases, with 8 bases of the junction left unmatched. There are 16 residues in the CDR3. The CDR3 DNA reads TGTGCCAGCAGCGCCACGTCGACTAGCGGGGGGTACGAGCAGTACTTC. Its translation: CASSATSTSGGYEQYF.

This clonotype was seen a few times. A much larger clone differs by one base, so this may be a read error. V gene TRBV29-1 combines with J gene TRBJ2-7; unclear D gene. Trimming removed 4 bases at V and 0 bases at J, with 10 bases between. This CDR3 comprises 13 residues. Germline values: CDR1 SQVTM, CDR2 ANQGSEA. DNA of the CDR3: TGCAGCGTTGGGCTTGACACCTCCTACGAGCAGTACTTC. Amino acid sequence: CSVGLDTSYEQYF.

The rearrangement links TRBV12-3 or TRBV12-4 to TRBJ2-7; D tentatively fits TRBD1 or TRBD2 (5 bases each). The V and J ends lost 3 bases and 3 bases respectively, with 15 bases between them. CDR3 size: 15 residues. This CDR3 is CASSLNQGGSYEQYF. The CDR3 bases are TGTGCCAGCAGTTTGAACCAGGGTGGGAGCTACGAGCAGTACTTC.

This clonotype was observed a few times. CDR3 region: CASSTRTGLYEQYF. The CDR3 DNA sequence: TGTGCCAGCAGTACAAGGACAGGGCTGTACGAGCAGTACTTC. The gene calls are TRBV6-2 or TRBV6-3 and TRBJ2-7; 8 bases align to TRBD1. Per the germline V gene, CDR1 is MNHEY and CDR2 is SVGEGT. J lost 4 bases, V lost 5 bases, and 7 bases had no gene match. The CDR3 length is 14 residues.

J is TRBJ1-2 and V is TRBV19; D is perhaps TRBD1 (6 bases). Germline assignment: CDR1 LNHDA and CDR2 SQIVND (reference sequence). The CDR3 contains 14 residues. Trimming left V 4 bases short and J 4 bases short, with 13 bases between. The CDR3 DNA is TGTGCCAGTAGTAGGGCAGGGGAATTCTATGGCTACACCTTC. It is translated as CASSRAGEFYGYTF.

This clonotype was recorded only once. The rearrangement uses TRBV28 and TRBJ2-3; D unclear. Between the trimmed V and J ends, which lost 7 bases and 3 bases, there was a span of 11 bases. The CDR3 length is 13 residues. The germline V gene has CDR1 MDHEN and CDR2 SYDVKM. The CDR3: CASTLGETDTQYF. Written as DNA, the CDR3 is TGTGCCAGCACCTTGGGTGAGACAGATACGCAGTATTTT.

The CDR3 DNA sequence: TGCAGTGGGGCAGGGCTGTCGTACGCTGAAGCTTTCTTT. It translates to CSGAGLSYAEAFF. The rearrangement joins TRBV20-1 to TRBJ1-1, with D possibly being TRBD1 (5 bases). Trimming pared 7 bases from V and 6 bases from J, leaving 18 bases between. Germline CDR1 reads DFQATT; CDR2 reads SNEGSKA (reference sequence). The CDR3 is 13 amino acids.

In its sample, this clonotype was seen once. The chain is built from TRBV29-1 and TRBJ2-1; tentative D call: TRBD2 (5 bases). TRBJ2-7 matches the DNA end more closely, so the J call is doubtful. Germline loops: CDR1 SQVTM, CDR2 ANQGSEA. The CDR3 is 13 residues long. In DNA form, the CDR3 reads TGCAGCGTGGTAGGAGGCTCCTACAATGAGCAGTACTTC. Its protein is CSVVGGSYNEQYF.

The CDR3 is CASSSAGGAYEQYF. The CDR3 DNA follows: TGTGCCAGCAGTTCAGCGGGAGGGGCGTACGAGCAGTACTTC. This chain uses TRBV12-3 or TRBV12-4 with TRBJ2-7; 10 positions agree with TRBD2. CDR3 length equals 14 residues. Germline trimming cut 4 bases from V and 4 bases from J; bases unmatched to any gene: 4.

The table lists this clonotype with a few counts. The chain employs TRBV7-3 and TRBJ2-1; 12 positions match TRBD1. Germline values: CDR1 SGHTA, CDR2 FQGTGA. After removal of 0 bases from V and 9 bases from J, the junction contained 6 bases not matched to a gene. The CDR3 is 16 residues long. CDR3 residues: CASSLTGTGGQGEQFF. The DNA for the CDR3 is TGTGCCAGCAGCTTAACCGGGACAGGGGGCCAAGGTGAGCAGTTCTTC.

This clonotype occurred once. A clone one base away is much larger, so this may be a read error. The V call is TRBV29-1, the J call TRBJ2-3, with 12 bases fitting TRBD2. V lost 6 bases to trimming and J lost 4 bases; unmatched junction nucleotides: 8. CDR3 length: 15 residues. The germline CDR1 and CDR2 sequences are SQVTM and ANQGSEA. CDR3 sequence: CSVVRTSGTADTQYF. The CDR3 nucleotides are TGCAGCGTAGTCCGGACTAGCGGGACAGCAGATACGCAGTATTTT.

This clonotype occurred a few times. CDR3 nucleotide sequence: TGTGCCAGCAGGCCTCCTTCGGGGTACGAGCAGTACTTC. Amino acids: CASRPPSGYEQYF. This sequence joins TRBV12-3 or TRBV12-4 and TRBJ2-7, with a weak D call TRBD2 (5 bases). The CDR3 totals 13 residues. The germline V and J ends were trimmed by 6 bases and 4 bases, with 13 bases remaining between them.

The chain links TRBV28 to TRBJ2-2, with a tentative D call TRBD1 (6 bases). Germline CDR1 reads MDHEN; CDR2 reads SYDVKM. The CDR3 spans 15 residues. Trimming removed 3 bases from V and 0 bases from J, with 8 bases in between. The CDR3 DNA follows: TGTGCCAGCAGTTTTGGGGGCGCGAACACCGGGGAGCTGTTTTTT. Residues: CASSFGGANTGELFF.

This chain joins TRBV7-2 and TRBJ2-5; TRBD2 agrees at 8 bases. This CDR3 is built from 15 residues. J gave up 3 bases and V 1 base, and 4 bases lay outside the gene matches. Per germline, CDR1 SGHTA and CDR2 FQGNSA. CDR3 sequence (DNA): TGTGCCAGCAGCTTAGTCAGCGGGGGCAAAGAGACCCAGTACTTC. Translating gives CASSLVSGGKETQYF.

This chain joins TRBV28 and TRBJ2-1; no clear D gene. Germline values: CDR1 MDHEN, CDR2 SYDVKM. Trimming pared 8 bases from V and 0 bases from J, leaving 11 bases between. CDR3 length equals 14 residues. The CDR3 DNA is TGTGCCAGCGGTCGGAGTCCCTCCTACAATGAGCAGTTCTTC. It translates to CASGRSPSYNEQFF.

The genes are TRBV11-2 and TRBJ1-6; the D gene is possibly TRBD1 (5 bases). Deletions cut 0 bases from V and 9 bases from J, with 9 bases between. CDR1 SGHAT and CDR2 FQNNGV come from the germline V gene. The CDR3 has 14 amino acids. Here the CDR3 reads CASSLDPGGSPLHF. DNA of the CDR3: TGTGCCAGCAGCTTAGACCCCGGGGGTTCACCCCTCCACTTT.

Concerning this clonotype: Just one base apart from a much larger clone, this may be a read error. The V call is TRBV20-1, the J call TRBJ2-5, with D possibly called TRBD1 or TRBD2 (5 bases each). With 0 bases removed from V and 2 bases from J, the gap between germline ends came to 13 bases. This CDR3 region has 15 residues. Germline CDR1 reads DFQATT; CDR2 reads SNEGSKA (reference sequence). CDR3 amino acids: CSARDVSGRQETQYF. DNA for the CDR3: TGCAGTGCTAGAGATGTCTCGGGACGGCAAGAGACCCAGTACTTC.

The chain couples TRBV10-2 to TRBJ1-2, with D uncertain. This CDR3 region has 13 residues. Germline CDR1 and CDR2: WSHSY and SAAADI. With 0 bases removed from V and 6 bases from J, the gap between germline ends came to 8 bases. CDR3 sequence (DNA): TGCGCCAGCAGTGAGTCGAATGTCCATGGCTACACCTTC. It is translated as CASSESNVHGYTF.

This clonotype was found a few times. The chain links TRBV21-1 to TRBJ2-2; TRBD2 is the table's D call, not checked against the DNA. TRBV21-1 constitutes a pseudogene. The CDR3 totals 16 residues. CDR3 bases: TGTGCCAGTAGCAAAGTGGAGGGAGTTGACACCGGGGAGCTGTTTTTT. The encoded protein is CASSKVEGVDTGELFF.

This chain uses TRBV3-1 with TRBJ2-7; D is possibly TRBD1 (5 bases). The CDR3 length is 13 residues. Looked up from germline, CDR1 is LGHDT and CDR2 is YNNKEL (reference sequence). The V gene lost 8 bases and the J gene lost 6 bases, with 17 bases spanning the gap. CDR3 residues: CASGADRQREQYF. The CDR3 DNA reads TGTGCCAGCGGGGCAGACAGACAGCGCGAGCAGTACTTC.